A single T cell receptor (beta chain) is shown here with its context. Its specificity is unknown. The sample originates from a study of identical twins. General observations from the study: Analyses based on zero insertions could be partly confounded by invariant MAIT and iNKT cells.

TCRdb called the 5' RACE reads again in MiXCR, with one record for every CDR3 protein. The sample consists of approximately 350,000 distinct CDR3 sequences, roughly an eighth of them appearing once. CDR3 length: 16 residues. V lost 5 bases and J lost 8, with 21 bases in between. Germline V gene sequence: CDR1 SGHVS, CDR2 FQNEAQ. This sample was shared with a second study, whose subject was yellow fever vaccine responses in identical twins.

The rearrangement joins TRBV7-8 to TRBJ1-4; D uncertain. The sequenced sample was CD8+ T cells sorted from blood. The source is a woman between 18 and 29 years old in good health. Written as DNA, the CDR3 is TGTGCCAGCAGCCATCGGGAAGGCCGGATTGGCGAAAAACTGTTTTTT. It is translated as CASSHREGRIGEKLFF.